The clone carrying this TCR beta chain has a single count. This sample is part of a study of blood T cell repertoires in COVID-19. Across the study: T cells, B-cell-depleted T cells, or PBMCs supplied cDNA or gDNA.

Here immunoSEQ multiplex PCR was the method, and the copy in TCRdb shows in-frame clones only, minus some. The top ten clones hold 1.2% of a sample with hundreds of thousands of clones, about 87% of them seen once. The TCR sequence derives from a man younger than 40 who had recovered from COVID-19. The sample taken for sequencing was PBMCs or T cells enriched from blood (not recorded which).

The CDR3 protein is CASSFGRSFEQYF. The CDR3 coding sequence is TGTGCCAGCAGTTTTGGGAGGTCATTCGAGCAGTACTTC. This rearrangement joins TRBV27 to TRBJ2-7, with D tentatively TRBD2 (6 bases). The CDR3 extends over 13 amino acids. V was cut by 3 bases and J by 6 bases, with 12 bases left in between. Germline CDR1 MNHEY, CDR2 SMNVEV (reference sequence).